This is a list of T cell receptor beta chains from one sample in a study of blood T cell repertoires in COVID-19. The protocol was immunoSEQ multiplex PCR, while the TCRdb copy is restricted to in-frame clones and leaves out a portion. The sample shows some 210,000 clones, approximately 90% of them seen only once. The sample was peripheral blood. The receptors shown here come from a woman between 35 and 50 years old who had recovered from COVID-19. Both conserved end residues are part of each CDR3. The D gene is left open where the match is weak. Clone size is stated in some rows and not others, as once, few, many or a class when expanded.

clone_size d_call j_call v_call cdr3_aa cdr3_nt
NA TRBD1 TRBJ1-2 TRBV6-2/TRBV6-3 CASSSQGQAGGYTF TGTGCCAGCAGTTCCCAAGGACAGGCAGGAGGCTACACCTTC
NA TRBD1 TRBJ1-3 TRBV5-1 CASSQSGGAGNTIYF TGCGCCAGCAGTCAATCAGGGGGCGCTGGAAACACCATATATTTT
few TRBD2 TRBJ2-3 TRBV10-3 CAISEPGLAGGNTDTQYF TGTGCCATCAGTGAGCCCGGACTAGCGGGAGGCAACACAGATACGCAGTATTTT
NA NA TRBJ1-4 TRBV27 CASSLDPPPTGRDNEKLFF TGTGCCAGCAGTTTAGATCCCCCACCCACAGGGAGGGATAATGAAAAACTGTTTTTT
NA TRBD2 TRBJ2-5 TRBV23-1 CASSQVLAGGPVETQYF TGCGCCAGCAGTCAAGTCCTAGCGGGAGGGCCGGTAGAGACCCAGTACTTC
NA NA TRBJ2-7 TRBV18 CASSFREGEQYF TGTGCCAGCTCATTCAGGGAAGGAGAGCAGTACTTC
NA NA TRBJ1-3 TRBV30 CARSPGGASGNTIYF TGTGCCCGGTCCCCTGGGGGGGCCTCTGGAAACACCATATATTTT
NA NA TRBJ2-6 TRBV7-2 CASSSRGGSGANVLTF TGTGCCAGCAGCTCAAGGGGGGGTTCTGGGGCCAACGTCCTGACTTTC
NA TRBD1 TRBJ1-5 TRBV7-9 CASSLGTGATQPQHF TGTGCCAGCAGCCTCGGGACAGGGGCGACTCAGCCCCAGCATTTT
once TRBD1 TRBJ1-4 TRBV2 CATTMGTAFNEKLFF TGTGCCACCACGATGGGGACAGCGTTTAATGAAAAACTGTTTTTT
NA NA TRBJ2-5 TRBV29-1 CSASEQGWRQETQYF TGCAGCGCATCAGAGCAGGGATGGAGACAAGAGACCCAGTACTTC
NA NA TRBJ2-1 TRBV25-1 CASRRSLGGNEQFF TGTGCCAGCAGGAGGTCCTTAGGTGGCAATGAGCAGTTCTTC
NA TRBD2 TRBJ2-2 TRBV5-6 CASSRTSGSLTGELFF TGTGCCAGCAGTAGGACTAGCGGGAGCCTCACCGGGGAGCTGTTTTTT
NA NA TRBJ2-6 TRBV30 CAWSQSLSYSGANVLTF TGTGCCTGGAGTCAATCCCTGAGTTACTCTGGGGCCAACGTCCTGACTTTC
NA TRBD2 TRBJ2-7 TRBV27 CASKLAGVVNEQYF TGTGCCAGCAAATTAGCGGGAGTTGTCAACGAGCAGTACTTC
NA TRBD1 TRBJ2-3 TRBV6-5 CASGQGASTDTQYF TGTGCCAGTGGACAGGGGGCAAGCACAGATACGCAGTATTTT
NA TRBD2 TRBJ2-7 TRBV27 CASSLRERLAGGTYEQYF TGTGCCAGCAGTTTAAGGGAAAGACTAGCGGGAGGGACCTACGAGCAGTACTTC
NA TRBD2 TRBJ2-1 TRBV5-1 CASSSDILSGQLNNEQFF TGCGCCAGCAGCTCGGATATACTTAGCGGGCAACTAAACAATGAGCAGTTCTTC
NA TRBD2 TRBJ2-3 TRBV11-3 CASSLSSLAGDTQYF TGTGCCAGCAGCTTATCGAGTCTAGCGGGAGATACGCAGTATTTT
once NA TRBJ2-7 TRBV30 CACTEGTAYEQYF TGTGCCTGCACGGAGGGGACTGCCTACGAGCAGTACTTC
NA NA TRBJ2-5 TRBV27 CASSPGDSQETQYF TGTGCCAGCAGTCCGGGGGACAGTCAAGAGACCCAGTACTTC
NA NA TRBJ1-1 TRBV6-5 CASSRLGGDTEAFF TGTGCCAGCAGCAGGCTAGGGGGGGACACTGAAGCTTTCTTT
NA TRBD2 TRBJ2-1 TRBV27 CASRLAGVGEQFF TGTGCCAGCCGACTAGCGGGAGTGGGTGAGCAGTTCTTC
once NA TRBJ2-3 TRBV3-1/TRBV3-2 CASSPRGSEYLTDTQYF TGTGCCAGCAGCCCTCGTGGTAGCGAGTATCTCACAGATACGCAGTATTTT
NA NA TRBJ2-3 TRBV27 CASSFQAGYSTDTQYF TGTGCCAGCAGTTTTCAAGCGGGCTATAGCACAGATACGCAGTATTTT
NA TRBD1 TRBJ2-7 TRBV29-1 CNPECQGAYEQYF TGCAACCCAGAGTGCCAGGGGGCCTACGAGCAGTACTTC
NA TRBD2 TRBJ2-7 TRBV3-1/TRBV3-2 CASSRVLAGGYEQYF TGTGCCAGCAGCCGAGTACTAGCGGGAGGCTACGAGCAGTACTTC
NA NA TRBJ2-7 TRBV7-9 CASSASYEQYF TGTGCCAGCAGCGCGAGCTACGAGCAGTACTTC
NA NA TRBJ2-3 TRBV5-1 CASSQLDSWSDTQYF TGCGCCAGCAGCCAATTGGACAGTTGGAGCGATACGCAGTATTTT
NA TRBD2 TRBJ2-2 TRBV6-1 CASSEAIGGRSAGELFF TGTGCCAGCAGTGAAGCTATCGGCGGGAGGAGCGCCGGGGAGCTGTTTTTT
NA TRBD1 TRBJ1-1 TRBV27 CASRPAGTGGMNTEAFF TGTGCCAGCAGGCCTGCCGGGACAGGGGGCATGAACACTGAAGCTTTCTTT